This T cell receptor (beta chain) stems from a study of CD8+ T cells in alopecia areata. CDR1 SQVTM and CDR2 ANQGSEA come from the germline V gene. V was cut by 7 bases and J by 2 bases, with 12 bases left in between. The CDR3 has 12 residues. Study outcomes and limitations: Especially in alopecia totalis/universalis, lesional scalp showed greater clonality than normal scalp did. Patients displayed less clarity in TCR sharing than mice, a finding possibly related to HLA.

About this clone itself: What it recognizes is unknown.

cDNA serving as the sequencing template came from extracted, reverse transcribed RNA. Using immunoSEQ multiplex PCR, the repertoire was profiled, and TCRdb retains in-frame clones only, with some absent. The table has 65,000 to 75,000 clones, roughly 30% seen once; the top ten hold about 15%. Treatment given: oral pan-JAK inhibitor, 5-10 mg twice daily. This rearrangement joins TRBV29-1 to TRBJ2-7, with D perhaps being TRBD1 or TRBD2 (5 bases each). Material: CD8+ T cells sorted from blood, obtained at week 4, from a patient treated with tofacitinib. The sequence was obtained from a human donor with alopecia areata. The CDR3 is CSARDPTYEQYF. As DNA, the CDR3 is TGCAGCGCTCGGGACCCTACCTACGAGCAGTACTTC.